The 20 T cell receptor beta chains below all came from one sample that was sequenced in a study of CD8+ T cells in alopecia areata. RNA extraction and reverse transcription yielded cDNA as sequencing template. Profiled with immunoSEQ multiplex PCR; TCRdb holds only in-frame clones, not every one. The sample has approximately 200,000 clones, less than 50% seen once; the top ten hold around 2.5%. Stated treatment: oral pan-JAK inhibitor, 5-10 mg twice daily. The material was CD4+ T cells sorted from blood, obtained around week 36, from a patient treated with tofacitinib. These receptors all come from a human donor with alopecia areata.

CDR3 region: CAWVRGGAFYGYTF. CDR3 coding DNA: TGTGCCTGGGTTCGGGGAGGGGCCTTCTATGGCTACACCTTC. The rearrangement uses TRBV30 and TRBJ1-2, with D possibly matching TRBD1 (5 bases). The CDR3 sequence is 14 residues long. CDR1 GTSNPN and CDR2 SVGIG come from the germline V gene (reference sequence). Between the trimmed V and J ends, which lost 5 bases and 4 bases, there was a span of 17 bases.

This sequence joins TRBV2 and TRBJ2-7; unclear D gene. This CDR3 comprises 13 residues. Per germline, CDR1 SNHLY and CDR2 FYNNEI. V was pared by 8 bases and J by 6 bases, with 17 bases between. Here the CDR3 DNA reads TGTGCCAGCCGCACAACCCCGGCGTCCGAGCAGTACTTC. It specifies CASRTTPASEQYF.

The CDR3 loop reads CASSPVWDTQYF. DNA of the CDR3: TGTGCCAGCAGCCCGGTATGGGATACGCAGTATTTT. The V call is TRBV11-1, the J call TRBJ2-3; D is undetermined. The CDR3 is 12 amino acids. V lost 5 bases and J lost 6, with 9 bases in between. Germline loops: CDR1 SGHAT, CDR2 FQDESV (reference sequence).

V usage is TRBV6-1 and J usage is TRBJ1-5; perhaps TRBD1 as D (5 bases). Germline loops: CDR1 MNHNS, CDR2 SASEGT. V was pared by 4 bases and J by 3 bases, with 13 bases between. The CDR3 runs to 15 residues. The CDR3 DNA follows: TGTGCCAGCAGTGTAAGGGACGGCTACAATCAGCCCCAGCATTTT. Residues: CASSVRDGYNQPQHF.

This clone was detected once. This rearrangement joins TRBV29-1 to TRBJ1-2; D is undetermined. V lost 1 base, J lost 2 bases, and 8 bases lay in between. Per germline, CDR1 SQVTM and CDR2 ANQGSEA. CDR3 length: 13 amino acids. Written as DNA, the CDR3 is TGCAGCGTTGAAGGGGTTCGGAACTATGGCTACACCTTC. Translated: CSVEGVRNYGYTF.

The rearrangement joins TRBV7-9 to TRBJ2-7; D is unclear. Germline V gives CDR1 SEHNR, CDR2 FQNEAQ (reference sequence). The V gene lost 3 bases and the J gene lost 6 bases, with 18 bases spanning the gap. The length of the CDR3 is 15 residues. The CDR3 region is CASSFRKGLVSEQYF. CDR3 in DNA: TGTGCCAGCAGCTTTAGGAAGGGCCTGGTATCCGAGCAGTACTTC.

As concerns this clone: This same CDR3 is encoded by further DNA sequences in the sample. CDR3 amino acids: CSVEDRGYEQYF. The CDR3 DNA follows: TGCAGCGTTGAAGATCGAGGCTACGAGCAGTACTTC. V and J are TRBV29-1 and TRBJ2-7; D is uncertain. The CDR3 covers 12 residues. Per the germline V gene, CDR1 is SQVTM and CDR2 is ANQGSEA. The V gene lost 0 bases and the J gene lost 3 bases, with 6 bases spanning the gap.

The chain combines TRBV5-1 with TRBJ2-7, with 7 nucleotides matching TRBD1. Germline V gene sequence: CDR1 SGHRS, CDR2 YFSETQ. J lost 0 bases, V lost 3 bases, and 9 bases had no gene match. The CDR3 runs 16 residues. CDR3 protein: CASSWAGTASSYEQYF. In nucleotides, the CDR3 is TGCGCCAGCAGCTGGGCAGGGACAGCTAGCTCCTACGAGCAGTACTTC. Looking up the rest from reference TRBV5-1 and TRBJ2-7 gives the full variable domain: KAGVTQTPRYLIKTRGQQVTLSCSPISGHRSVSWYQQTPGQGLQFLFEYFSETQRNKGNFPGRFSGRQFSNSRSEMNVSTLELGDSALYLCASSWAGTASSYEQYFGPGTRLTVT.

The chain couples TRBV30 to TRBJ1-1; possible D gene TRBD1, 5 bases. Trimming removed 3 bases at V and 6 bases at J, with 20 bases between. The V gene's germline CDR1 is GTSNPN and CDR2 SVGIG (reference sequence). This CDR3 has 15 residues. The CDR3 DNA follows: TGTGCCTGGAGGCAGGGAGAGGTTATGACGCCTGAAGCTTTCTTT. This gives the protein CAWRQGEVMTPEAFF.

The chain employs TRBV18 and TRBJ2-1; 13 bases map to TRBD2. The germline V gene has CDR1 KGHSH and CDR2 LQKENI. V lost 3 bases and J lost 7; bases outside the gene matches: 3. The CDR3 consists of 15 residues. CDR3 nucleotides: TGTGCCAGCTCACCCGGGACTAGCGGGATTAATGAGCAGTTCTTC. Translated, it gives CASSPGTSGINEQFF.

The chain uses TRBV5-1 and TRBJ2-1, with 11 bases lining up with TRBD2. Germline loops: CDR1 SGHRS, CDR2 YFSETQ. This CDR3 spans 17 amino acids. V was clipped by 4 bases and J by 4 bases; unmatched bases: 10. CDR3 nucleotides: TGCGCCAGCAGCATTCCCTCCGGGACTAGCGGTTACAATGAGCAGTTCTTC. It translates to CASSIPSGTSGYNEQFF.

This clone has more than one count but fewer than ten. The chain employs TRBV14 and TRBJ2-4; the match to TRBD1 covers 10 bases. Germline V lookup: CDR1 SGHDN, CDR2 FVKESK. V lost 3 bases and J lost 8; bases outside the gene matches: 4. The CDR3 sequence is 14 residues long. The CDR3 DNA reads as TGTGCCAGCAGCCACAGGGACAGGGGATACATTCAGTACTTC. This translates into CASSHRDRGYIQYF.

This clone appeared a single time. The chain couples TRBV7-8 to TRBJ2-5; D not certain. Trimming pared 1 base from V and 4 bases from J, leaving 7 bases between. The CDR3 is 13 amino acids. CDR1 is SGHVS and CDR2 is FQNEAQ in the germline V gene. The CDR3 loop is CASSLGTGETQYF. In nucleotides, the CDR3 is TGTGCCAGCAGCTTAGGGACGGGAGAGACCCAGTACTTC.

As DNA, the CDR3 is TGTGCCAGTAGTATCCCTCAAGGAGCCCGAGACAATGAGCAGTTCTTC. It specifies CASSIPQGARDNEQFF. The J gene is TRBJ2-1, the V gene TRBV19; the D is unclear. V lost 3 bases and J 5 bases, leaving 17 bases between the germline ends. The CDR3 contains 16 residues. In germline, CDR1 is LNHDA, CDR2 SQIVND (reference sequence).

The genes are TRBV6-6 and TRBJ2-1; D gene unclear. V was shortened by 2 bases and J by 9 bases, with 8 bases between the two germline ends. This CDR3 region has 12 residues. Germline values: CDR1 MNHNY, CDR2 SVGAGI (reference sequence). The chain's CDR3 is CASSYTRFEQFF. As DNA, the CDR3 is TGTGCCAGCAGTTACACTCGATTTGAGCAGTTCTTC.

The chain joins TRBV11-2 to TRBJ1-1; D not certain. The CDR3 consists of 15 residues. Germline V gene data show CDR1 as SGHAT and CDR2 as FQNNGV. Between the trimmed V and J ends, which lost 4 bases and 4 bases, there was a span of 16 bases. CDR3 loop: CASSSSGVRSTEAFF. DNA for the CDR3: TGTGCCAGCAGCTCTTCCGGGGTCCGTTCCACTGAAGCTTTCTTT.

The rearrangement joins TRBV7-2 to TRBJ2-7, with 7 positions matching TRBD2. The CDR3 covers 18 residues. The germline V gene encodes CDR1 SGHTA and CDR2 FQGNSA. V shed 2 bases, J shed 2 bases, and the junction held 15 bases outside the gene matches. The CDR3 coding sequence is TGTGCCAGCAGCTTACAGGGCAGCGGGGCCTCGCTCGCCTACGAGCAGTACTTC. It specifies CASSLQGSGASLAYEQYF.

This clone turned up a few times. The gene calls are TRBV7-9 and TRBJ2-3; D is unresolved. This CDR3 has 15 amino acids. Germline CDR1 is SEHNR and CDR2 is FQNEAQ (reference sequence). V was pared by 0 bases and J by 2 bases, with 9 bases between. The chain's CDR3 is CASSLAGLPTDTQYF. The CDR3 DNA sequence: TGTGCCAGCAGCTTAGCGGGTCTGCCCACAGATACGCAGTATTTT.

The chain is built from TRBV30 and TRBJ2-5, with 7 bases lining up with TRBD1. Near its end, the DNA agrees better with TRBJ2-7, so the J call may be wrong. Germline CDR1 is GTSNPN and CDR2 is SVGIG (reference sequence). This CDR3 is 13 amino acids long. Written as DNA, the CDR3 is TGTGCCTGGACGTCCGGGACAGTGGCCGAGCAGTACTTC. This translates into CAWTSGTVAEQYF.

This clone was picked up a small number of times. The chain combines TRBV6-1 with TRBJ2-3; TRBD2 aligns across 7 bases. The CDR3 length is 16 residues. Looked up from germline, CDR1 is MNHNS and CDR2 is SASEGT. With 2 bases clipped from V and 2 bases from J, the junction kept 7 bases outside the gene matches. As DNA, the CDR3 is TGTGCCAGCAGTGAATACGCTAGCGGACACACAGATACGCAGTATTTT. Encoded protein: CASSEYASGHTDTQYF.